The present TCR beta chain was sequenced within a study of blood T cell repertoires in COVID-19. Across the study: There were acute and convalescent COVID-19 samples, and they came from the United States, Italy and Spain. PBMCs, B-cell-depleted T cells, or T cells provided the cDNA or gDNA that made up the material.

Germline assignment: CDR1 MDHEN and CDR2 SYDVKM. The CDR3 is 13 amino acids. With 8 bases clipped from V and 7 bases from J, the junction kept 5 bases outside the gene matches. Authors' methods: Reference gene primer amplification yielded estimated nucleated cell counts. Data came from immunoSEQ multiplex PCR; TCRdb stores just in-frame clones and leaves some out. D and trimming were read from the DNA, whereas the V and J calls and clone size are those reported in that table. The sample includes 300,000 to 400,000 clones, over 75% of them seen just once. The clonotype comes from a woman in her forties or fifties with active or convalescent COVID-19. This rearrangement joins TRBV28 to TRBJ1-6; 7 bases line up with TRBD1. The sample consisted of peripheral blood. CDR3 sequence reads: CASLGQLNSPLHF. CDR3 in DNA: TGTGCCAGCCTGGGACAGTTAAATTCACCCCTCCACTTT.